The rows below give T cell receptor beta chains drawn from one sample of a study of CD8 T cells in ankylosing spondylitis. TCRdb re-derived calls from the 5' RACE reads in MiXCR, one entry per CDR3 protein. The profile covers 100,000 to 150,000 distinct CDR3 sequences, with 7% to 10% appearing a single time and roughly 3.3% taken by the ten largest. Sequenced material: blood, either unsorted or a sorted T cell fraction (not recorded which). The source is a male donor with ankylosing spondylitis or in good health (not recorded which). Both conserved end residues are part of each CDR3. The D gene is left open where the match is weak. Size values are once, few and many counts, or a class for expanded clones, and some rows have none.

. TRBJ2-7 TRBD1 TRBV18 CASSPTGQGNEQYF TGTGCCAGCTCACCGACGGGACAGGGTAACGAGCAGTACTTC
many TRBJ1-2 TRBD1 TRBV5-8 CASSRDRERGKNYGYTF TGTGCCAGCAGCCGGGACAGGGAGCGGGGTAAAAACTATGGCTACACCTTC
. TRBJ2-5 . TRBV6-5 CASSYSGSQETQYF TGTGCCAGCAGTTACTCAGGATCCCAAGAGACCCAGTACTTC
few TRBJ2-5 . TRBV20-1 CSALPVETQYF TGCAGTGCTCTCCCTGTGGAGACCCAGTACTTC
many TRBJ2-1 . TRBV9 CASSLTSSPTYNEQFF TGTGCCAGCAGCCTTACTAGCAGTCCTACCTACAATGAGCAGTTCTTC
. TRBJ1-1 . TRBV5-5 CASSDIVHAEAFF TGTGCCAGCAGCGACATTGTCCACGCTGAAGCTTTCTTT
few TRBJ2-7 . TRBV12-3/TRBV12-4 CASSLRTPKTRYEQYF TGTGCCAGCAGTTTACGGACTCCCAAAACCCGCTACGAGCAGTACTTC
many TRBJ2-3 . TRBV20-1 CSAHPQGMSADTQYF TGCAGTGCCCACCCCCAGGGTATGAGCGCAGATACGCAGTATTTT
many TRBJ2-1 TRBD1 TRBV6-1 CASSDEGATYNEQFF TGTGCCAGCAGTGATGAGGGGGCGACCTACAATGAGCAGTTCTTC
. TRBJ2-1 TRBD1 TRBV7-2 CASSPRQGSKFF TGTGCCAGCAGCCCTAGACAGGGGTCAAAGTTCTTC
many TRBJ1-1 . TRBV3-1 CASSPKPGVMNTEAFF TGTGCCAGCAGCCCAAAACCGGGGGTCATGAACACTGAAGCTTTCTTT
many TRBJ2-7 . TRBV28 CASSYQGSGYEQYF TGTGCCAGCAGTTACCAGGGATCAGGGTACGAGCAGTACTTC
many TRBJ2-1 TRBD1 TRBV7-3 CASSLRGQVNNEQFF TGTGCCAGCAGCTTACGGGGACAGGTTAACAATGAGCAGTTCTTC
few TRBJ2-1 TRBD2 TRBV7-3 CASSVSGTSNNNEQFF TGTGCCAGCAGCGTATCCGGGACTAGCAATAACAATGAGCAGTTCTTC
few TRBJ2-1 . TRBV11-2 CASSLVPLAWNEQFF TGTGCCAGCAGCTTAGTCCCGCTAGCGTGGAATGAGCAGTTCTTC
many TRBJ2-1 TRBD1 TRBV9 CASSFTPGQTYNEQFF TGTGCCAGCAGCTTCACCCCGGGACAGACCTACAATGAGCAGTTCTTC
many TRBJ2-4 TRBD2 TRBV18 CASSPSSGIGKNIQYF TGTGCCAGCTCACCATCTAGCGGGATTGGCAAAAACATTCAGTACTTC
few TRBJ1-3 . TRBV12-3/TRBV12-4 CASSLWITSGNTIYF TGTGCCAGCAGTTTATGGATTACCTCTGGAAACACCATATATTTT
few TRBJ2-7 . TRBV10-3 CAISGSGNEQYF TGTGCCATCAGTGGATCCGGAAACGAGCAGTACTTC
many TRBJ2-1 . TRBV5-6 CASTYLGGVSYNEQFF TGTGCCAGCACCTACCTAGGGGGAGTTTCCTACAATGAGCAGTTCTTC
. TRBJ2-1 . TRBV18 CASSPRQESYNEQFF TGTGCCAGCTCACCGAGACAGGAGTCCTACAATGAGCAGTTCTTC
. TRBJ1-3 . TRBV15 CATSRRQGPGNTIYF TGTGCCACCAGCAGACGGCAGGGCCCTGGAAACACCATATATTTT
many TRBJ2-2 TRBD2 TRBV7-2 CASGLAGGYNTGELFF TGTGCCAGCGGCCTAGCGGGAGGGTACAACACCGGGGAGCTGTTTTTT
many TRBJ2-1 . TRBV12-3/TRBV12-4 CASSPLVWGEQFF TGTGCCAGCAGTCCTCTCGTGTGGGGTGAGCAGTTCTTC
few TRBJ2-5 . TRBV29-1 CSVGPPGIQETQYF TGCAGCGTTGGACCACCCGGAATTCAAGAGACCCAGTACTTC
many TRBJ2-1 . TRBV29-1 CSARGNSYNEQFF TGCAGCGCGAGGGGGAACTCCTACAATGAGCAGTTCTTC
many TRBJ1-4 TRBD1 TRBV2 CAIRLRPGEGAGEKLFF TGTGCCATCCGCCTGCGCCCCGGTGAGGGGGCAGGAGAAAAACTGTTTTTT
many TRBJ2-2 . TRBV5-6 CASSIGGFDTGELFF TGTGCCAGCAGCATTGGGGGGTTTGACACCGGGGAGCTGTTTTTT
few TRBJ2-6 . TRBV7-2 CASSKGMSGANVLTF TGTGCCAGCAGCAAAGGAATGTCTGGGGCCAACGTCCTGACTTTC
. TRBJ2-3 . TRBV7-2 CASSSSGVDTQYF TGTGCCAGCAGCTCGTCGGGAGTAGATACGCAGTATTTT
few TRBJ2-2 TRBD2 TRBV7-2 CASSLGLLAGGTGELFF TGTGCCAGCAGCTTAGGGCTTCTAGCGGGAGGAACCGGGGAGCTGTTTTTT
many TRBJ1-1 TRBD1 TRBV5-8 CASSRPRQGRRLGEAFF TGTGCCAGCAGCAGGCCTAGACAGGGGCGAAGACTGGGTGAAGCTTTCTTT